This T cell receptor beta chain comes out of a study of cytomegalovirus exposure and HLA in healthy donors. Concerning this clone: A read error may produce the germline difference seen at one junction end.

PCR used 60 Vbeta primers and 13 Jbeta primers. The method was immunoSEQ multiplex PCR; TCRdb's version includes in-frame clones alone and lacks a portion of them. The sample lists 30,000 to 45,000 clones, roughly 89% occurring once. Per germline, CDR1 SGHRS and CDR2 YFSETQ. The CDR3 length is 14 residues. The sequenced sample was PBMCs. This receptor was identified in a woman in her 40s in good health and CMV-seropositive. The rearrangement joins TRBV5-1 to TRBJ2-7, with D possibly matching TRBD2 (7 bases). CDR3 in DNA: TGCGCCAGCAGATTGGTGGGGGGGCACCCCGAGCAGTACTTC. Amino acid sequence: CASRLVGGHPEQYF.